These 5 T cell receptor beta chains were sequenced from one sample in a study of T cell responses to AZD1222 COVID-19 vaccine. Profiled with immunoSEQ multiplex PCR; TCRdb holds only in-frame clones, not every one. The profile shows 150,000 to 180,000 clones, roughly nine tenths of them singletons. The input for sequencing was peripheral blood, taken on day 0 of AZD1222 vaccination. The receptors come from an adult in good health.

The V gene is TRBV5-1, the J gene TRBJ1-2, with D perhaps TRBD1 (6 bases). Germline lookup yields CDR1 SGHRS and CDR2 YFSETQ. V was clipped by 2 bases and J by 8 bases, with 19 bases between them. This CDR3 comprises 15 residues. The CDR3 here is CASSLFRGAIGGYTF. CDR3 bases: TGCGCCAGCAGCTTATTCAGGGGAGCTATTGGGGGCTACACCTTC.

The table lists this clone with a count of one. CDR3 region: CASRLMRDNEQFF. CDR3 bases: TGTGCCAGCAGGCTCATGAGGGACAATGAGCAGTTCTTC. This rearrangement joins TRBV6-5 to TRBJ2-1; a possible D gene is TRBD2 (5 bases). Per the germline V gene, CDR1 is MNHEY and CDR2 is SVGAGI. The CDR3 sequence is 13 residues long. V was shortened by 6 bases and J by 5 bases, with 11 bases between the two germline ends.

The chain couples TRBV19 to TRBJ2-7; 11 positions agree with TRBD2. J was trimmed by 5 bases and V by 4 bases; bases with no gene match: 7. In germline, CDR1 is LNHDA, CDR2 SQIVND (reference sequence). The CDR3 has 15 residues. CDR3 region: CASSTLGLAVHEQYF. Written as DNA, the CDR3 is TGTGCCAGTAGTACCTTGGGACTAGCGGTCCACGAGCAGTACTTC. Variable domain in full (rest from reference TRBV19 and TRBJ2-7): DGGITQSPKYLFRKEGQNVTLSCEQNLNHDAMYWYRQDPGQGLRLIYYSQIVNDFQKGDIAEGYSVSREKKESFPLTVTSAQKNPTAFYLCASSTLGLAVHEQYFGPGTRLTVT.

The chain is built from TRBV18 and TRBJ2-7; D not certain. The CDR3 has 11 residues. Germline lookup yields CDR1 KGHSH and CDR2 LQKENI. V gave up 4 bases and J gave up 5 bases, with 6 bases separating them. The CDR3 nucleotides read TGTGCCAGCTCACTCGAGAACGAGCAGTACTTC. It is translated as CASSLENEQYF.

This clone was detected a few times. CDR3 coding DNA: TGTGCCAGTAGTACGGCAGGGGGCTTATTCACTGAAGCTTTCTTT. Translation: CASSTAGGLFTEAFF. The rearrangement links TRBV19 to TRBJ1-1; 8 nucleotides align to TRBD1. V shed 4 bases and J 4 bases; nucleotides not matched to a gene: 8. The V gene's germline CDR1 is LNHDA and CDR2 SQIVND (reference sequence). The CDR3 is made up of 15 amino acids.